One sample yielded the 21 T cell receptor beta chains listed below, sequenced in a study of blood T cell repertoires in COVID-19. The data were produced by immunoSEQ multiplex PCR, yet TCRdb's version contains in-frame clones alone and is incomplete. The sample has about 90,000 clones, over 75% seen once; the top ten hold 25%. The sample consisted of peripheral blood. The receptors were gathered from a man aged 80 or over with active or convalescent COVID-19.

The chain couples TRBV15 to TRBJ2-3; maybe TRBD1 (6 bases). Germline CDR1 reads LNHNV; CDR2 reads YYDKDF (reference sequence). Trimming shortened V by 3 bases and J by 3 bases, and 10 bases separated the two germline ends. CDR3 size: 14 residues. This CDR3 reads CATSSLGGTDTQYF. CDR3 nucleotide sequence: TGTGCCACCAGCAGCTTAGGGGGAACAGATACGCAGTATTTT. Complete variable domain (other parts from reference TRBV15 and TRBJ2-3): DAMVIQNPRYQVTQFGKPVTLSCSQTLNHNVMYWYQQKSSQAPKLLFHYYDKDFNNEADTPDNFQSRRPNTSFCFLDIRSPGLGDTAMYLCATSSLGGTDTQYFGPGTRLTVL.

This clone turned up a few times. CDR3 protein: CASQSVSGAEAFF. For the CDR3, the DNA is TGTGCCAGCCAGTCGGTGTCGGGGGCTGAAGCTTTCTTT. This sequence joins TRBV7-9 and TRBJ1-1, with a tentative D call TRBD1 (5 bases). Germline V lookup: CDR1 SEHNR, CDR2 FQNEAQ (reference sequence). V lost 8 bases, J lost 6 bases, and 16 bases lay in between. This CDR3 is built from 13 residues.

The chain's CDR3 is CASSGDRAGNEQFF. The CDR3 region has the DNA TGTGCCAGCAGTGGGGACAGGGCAGGAAATGAGCAGTTCTTC. This rearrangement joins TRBV2 to TRBJ2-1; TRBD1 matches at 9 bases. Germline trimming cut 4 bases from V and 7 bases from J; bases unmatched to any gene: 5. Germline assignment: CDR1 SNHLY and CDR2 FYNNEI. The CDR3 contains 14 residues. The whole variable domain, remainder taken from reference TRBV2 and TRBJ2-1, is EPEVTQTPSHQVTQMGQEVILRCVPISNHLYFYWYRQILGQKVEFLVSFYNNEISEKSEIFDDQFSVERPDGSNFTLKIRSTKLEDSAMYFCASSGDRAGNEQFFGPGTRLTVL.

This clone was seen just once. The gene calls are TRBV15 and TRBJ2-7; D might be TRBD1 (5 bases). The CDR3 spans 13 residues. Germline V gene data show CDR1 as LNHNV and CDR2 as YYDKDF (reference sequence). The V end lost 0 bases, the J end lost 6 bases, and 9 bases lay between the germline ends. CDR3 in amino acids: CATSRDRDSEQYF. The CDR3 nucleotides are TGTGCCACCAGCAGAGATCGAGACAGCGAGCAGTACTTC.

The rearrangement joins TRBV7-3 to TRBJ2-1, with TRBD1 identical over 10 bases. The CDR3 runs to 15 residues. With V trimmed by 5 bases and J by 2 bases, 3 bases remained unmatched. Germline V lookup: CDR1 SGHTA, CDR2 FQGTGA. CDR3 DNA sequence: TGTGCCAGCAGCCCCGGGACAGGGGCCTACAATGAGCAGTTCTTC. Its translation: CASSPGTGAYNEQFF.

The chain has TRBV11-2 and TRBJ1-3; D gene unclear. CDR1 SGHAT and CDR2 FQNNGV come from the germline V gene. The V end lost 5 bases, the J end lost 1 base, and 15 bases lay between the germline ends. CDR3 length equals 16 residues. This CDR3 reads CASSTGGIGSGNTIYF. Written as DNA, the CDR3 is TGTGCCAGCAGCACCGGCGGAATTGGGTCTGGAAACACCATATATTTT. The full variable domain, rest sourced from reference TRBV11-2 and TRBJ1-3, is EAGVAQSPRYKIIEKRQSVAFWCNPISGHATLYWYQQILGQGPKLLIQFQNNGVVDDSQLPKDRFSAERLKGVDSTLKIQPAKLEDSAVYLCASSTGGIGSGNTIYFGEGSWLTVV.

This chain's CDR3 is CASSLWAESYNSPLHF. The CDR3 DNA reads TGTGCCAGCAGCTTGTGGGCAGAAAGTTATAATTCACCCCTCCACTTT. This rearrangement joins TRBV5-6 to TRBJ1-6; D gene uncertain. Germline V gene lookup returns CDR1 SGHDT and CDR2 YYEEEE. The CDR3 spans 16 residues. V was pared by 1 base and J by 4 bases, with 12 bases between.

In its sample, this clone was seen a few times. V gene TRBV7-2 combines with J gene TRBJ1-5, with D tentatively TRBD1 (6 bases). The V and J ends lost 5 bases and 5 bases respectively, with 16 bases between them. From germline, CDR1 is SGHTA and CDR2 FQGNSA. The CDR3 contains 15 residues. The CDR3 reads CASSQIPGVYQPQHF. In DNA, the CDR3 is TGTGCCAGCAGCCAAATACCAGGGGTGTATCAGCCCCAGCATTTT. Together with reference TRBV7-2 and TRBJ1-5, the CDR3 gives the full variable domain: GAGVSQSPSNKVTEKGKDVELRCDPISGHTALYWYRQSLGQGLEFLIYFQGNSAPDKSGLPSDRFSAERTGGSVSTLTIQRTQQEDSAVYLCASSQIPGVYQPQHFGDGTRLSIL.

This chain links TRBV15 with TRBJ2-5, with TRBD2 as a possible D gene (6 bases). The V gene's germline CDR1 is LNHNV and CDR2 YYDKDF (reference sequence). This CDR3 is built from 15 residues. The V gene lost 5 bases and the J gene lost 4 bases, with 17 bases spanning the gap. DNA of the CDR3: TGTGCCACCAGCGCCCACCGGGACTCTGGAGAGACCCAGTACTTC. This translates into CATSAHRDSGETQYF.

This rearrangement joins TRBV2 to TRBJ1-2; D is perhaps TRBD1 (5 bases). The CDR3 has 15 residues. Trimming stripped 9 bases from V and 2 bases from J, with 19 bases between. Germline CDR1 SNHLY, CDR2 FYNNEI. Written as DNA, the CDR3 is TGTGCCAGTTCCGGCCGGGGGACGCCCAACTATGGCTACACCTTC. It specifies CASSGRGTPNYGYTF.

CDR3 coding DNA: TGTGCCAGCAGTTACGGGGACAGGATCCAAGAGACCCAGTACTTC. The encoded protein is CASSYGDRIQETQYF. The J gene is TRBJ2-5, the V gene TRBV6-6; 8 bases are shared with TRBD1. CDR1 and CDR2 (germline): MNHNY, SVGAGI (reference sequence). This CDR3 has 15 amino acids. Trimming removed 2 bases from V and 1 base from J; junction bases left unmatched: 3.

About this clone: Other DNA sequences in this sample translate to the same CDR3. The gene calls are TRBV2 and TRBJ1-3, with a weak D call TRBD1 (5 bases). The CDR3 sequence is 15 residues long. Trimming pared 1 base from V and 3 bases from J, leaving 10 bases between. Germline V gene sequence: CDR1 SNHLY, CDR2 FYNNEI. CDR3 protein: CASSEVGASGNTIYF. In DNA, the CDR3 is TGTGCCAGCAGTGAAGTTGGGGCGAGTGGAAACACCATATATTTT.

CDR3 loop: CASSLSLGGRNTIYF. The CDR3 nucleotides read TGTGCCAGCAGCTTGTCTTTAGGGGGCAGGAACACCATATATTTT. The chain is built from TRBV7-8 and TRBJ1-3, with 7 bases matching TRBD1. This CDR3 contains 15 residues. Trimming cost V 3 bases and J 7 bases; bases outside gene matches: 9. Germline loops: CDR1 SGHVS, CDR2 FQNEAQ.

This CDR3 is CASSTLTPGTEETQYF. The CDR3 coding sequence is TGTGCCAGTAGTACCCTGACCCCCGGGACAGAAGAGACCCAGTACTTC. The rearrangement joins TRBV19 to TRBJ2-5, with 7 bases fitting TRBD1. The V gene's germline CDR1 is LNHDA and CDR2 SQIVND (reference sequence). J lost 3 bases, V lost 4 bases, and 11 bases had no gene match. The CDR3 covers 16 residues.

The gene calls are TRBV5-4 and TRBJ1-5; D not resolved. With 0 bases removed from V and 5 bases from J, the gap between germline ends came to 12 bases. Looked up from germline, CDR1 is SGHNT and CDR2 is YYREEE (reference sequence). The CDR3 loop spans 15 amino acids. This chain's CDR3 is CASSLGGRNDQPQHF. In DNA form, the CDR3 reads TGTGCCAGCAGCTTGGGAGGGAGGAACGATCAGCCCCAGCATTTT.

The chain couples TRBV5-4 to TRBJ1-6; 7 bases fit TRBD1. Germline values: CDR1 SGHNT, CDR2 YYREEE (reference sequence). The length of the CDR3 is 15 residues. V lost 4 bases to trimming and J lost 10 bases; unmatched junction nucleotides: 11. The CDR3 is CASSPGQTGQSPLHF. The CDR3 nucleotides are TGTGCCAGCAGCCCCGGACAGACAGGGCAATCACCCCTCCACTTT.

The V call is TRBV19, the J call TRBJ2-6; 7 nucleotides agree with TRBD1. The CDR3 is 17 amino acids. The germline V gene encodes CDR1 LNHDA and CDR2 SQIVND (reference sequence). J was trimmed by 0 bases and V by 5 bases; bases with no gene match: 7. CDR3 in amino acids: CASSVHRGLSGANVLTF. Written as DNA, the CDR3 is TGTGCCAGTAGTGTCCACAGGGGTCTCTCTGGGGCCAACGTCCTGACTTTC. The whole variable domain, filled in from reference TRBV19 and TRBJ2-6, reads DGGITQSPKYLFRKEGQNVTLSCEQNLNHDAMYWYRQDPGQGLRLIYYSQIVNDFQKGDIAEGYSVSREKKESFPLTVTSAQKNPTAFYLCASSVHRGLSGANVLTFGAGSRLTVL.

This chain connects TRBV7-9 to TRBJ2-1; 7 bases match TRBD1. CDR3 length: 15 residues. Germline lookup yields CDR1 SEHNR and CDR2 FQNEAQ (reference sequence). The ends lost 0 bases at V and 4 bases at J; junction bases unmatched: 3. CDR3 DNA sequence: TGTGCCAGCAGCTTAGCAGGGACAGCATACAATGAGCAGTTCTTC. It yields the protein CASSLAGTAYNEQFF.

The chain links TRBV28 to TRBJ1-6; D is perhaps TRBD1 (5 bases). This CDR3 is 15 amino acids long. Germline V CDR1 and CDR2: MDHEN, SYDVKM. Deletions cut 3 bases from V and 7 bases from J, with 13 bases between. The chain's CDR3 is CASSLAGPGNSPLHF. The CDR3 region has the DNA TGTGCCAGCAGTTTGGCAGGGCCAGGAAATTCACCCCTCCACTTT. The full variable domain, its missing parts supplied by reference TRBV28 and TRBJ1-6, is DVKVTQSSRYLVKRTGEKVFLECVQDMDHENMFWYRQDPGLGLRLIYFSYDVKMKEKGDIPEGYSVSREKKERFSLILESASTNQTSMYLCASSLAGPGNSPLHFGNGTRLTVT.

The chain couples TRBV27 to TRBJ1-2; 9 positions match TRBD1. Trimming took 6 bases from V and 4 from J; bases not matched to a gene: 3. There are 13 residues in the CDR3. Germline CDR1 and CDR2: MNHEY and SMNVEV (reference sequence). The CDR3 region is CASRGTGPYGYTF. The DNA of the CDR3 is TGTGCCAGCAGAGGGACAGGGCCCTATGGCTACACCTTC.

V usage is TRBV19 and J usage is TRBJ1-2; 8 bases fit TRBD1. J was trimmed by 2 bases and V by 3 bases; bases with no gene match: 2. The CDR3 contains 14 residues. CDR1 and CDR2 (germline): LNHDA, SQIVND (reference sequence). The CDR3 loop is CASSMTGENYGYTF. DNA of the CDR3: TGTGCCAGTAGTATGACAGGGGAAAACTATGGCTACACCTTC. Based on the CDR3 plus reference TRBV19 and TRBJ1-2, the full variable domain is DGGITQSPKYLFRKEGQNVTLSCEQNLNHDAMYWYRQDPGQGLRLIYYSQIVNDFQKGDIAEGYSVSREKKESFPLTVTSAQKNPTAFYLCASSMTGENYGYTFGSGTRLTVV.